These 21 T cell receptor beta chains share one sample of origin, sequenced in a study of Graves' ophthalmopathy and Graves' hyperthyroidism. From RNA, the CDR3 regions of TCR beta chains were amplified and sequenced. The first round was an RT-PCR with HTBI primers, and the second round was a multiplex PCR. TCRdb used MiXCR to reprocess the multiplex PCR reads, holding one entry per CDR3 protein. This table holds hundreds of thousands of distinct CDR3 sequences, about 20% found once. The sample comprised peripheral blood. Source of these receptors: a woman between 18 and 29 years old with stable Graves' hyperthyroidism. Some clones in this sample may be carry-over from other donors' samples.

As to this clonotype: The germline gene is not matched at one end of the junction; a read error may be the cause. The rearrangement links TRBV29-1 to TRBJ2-7; TRBD2 might be the D (5 bases). The germline V gene encodes CDR1 SQVTM and CDR2 ANQGSEA. The CDR3 totals 14 residues. CDR3 loop: CSVEGGREGYDQYF. The CDR3 DNA sequence: TGCAGCGTTGAAGGAGGGCGCGAAGGCTACGATCAGTACTTC.

Ten or more counts support this clonotype. This chain connects TRBV30 to TRBJ2-5, with TRBD1 as a possible D gene (7 bases). Germline V gene sequence: CDR1 GTSNPN, CDR2 SVGIG (reference sequence). This CDR3 is 15 amino acids long. Deletions cut 1 base from V and 4 bases from J, with 16 bases between. The CDR3 region has the DNA TGTGCCTGGAGTGCCGGCGGGACAGTTACAGAGACCCAGTACTTC. Its protein product is CAWSAGGTVTETQYF.

This clonotype occurred many times. J is TRBJ1-1 and V is TRBV28, with no clear D. The V gene's germline CDR1 is MDHEN and CDR2 SYDVKM. The CDR3 loop spans 14 amino acids. V lost 1 base, J lost 6 bases, and 12 bases lay in between. CDR3 in DNA: TGTGCCAGCAGTTTATTACGGGATGAGGCTGAAGCTTTCTTT. Translating it yields CASSLLRDEAEAFF.

This clonotype was observed a few times. This sequence joins TRBV5-8 and TRBJ1-2, with D unresolved. This CDR3 region has 13 residues. The germline gives CDR1 SGHTS, CDR2 YDEGEE. V lost 1 base to trimming and J lost 4 bases, with 8 bases between them. In DNA, the CDR3 is TGTGCCAGCAGCTTGAACACCCTCTATGGCTACACCTTC. Its protein product is CASSLNTLYGYTF.

In regard to this clonotype: At one of its ends the junction is not consistent with the germline gene, which may arise from a read error. The genes are TRBV5-5 and TRBJ1-1; TRBD1 might be the D (5 bases). CDR1 is SGHKS, CDR2 YYEKEE, per germline (reference sequence). This CDR3 has 13 amino acids. CDR3 sequence: CASNLGDPVQAFF. CDR3 in DNA: TGTGCCAGCAACTTGGGGGACCCTGTACAGGCTTTCTTT.

In this sample, this clonotype turned up many times. V is TRBV20-1 and J is TRBJ2-4, with D possibly TRBD2 on 6 matching bases. The V and J ends lost 0 bases and 1 base respectively, with 19 bases between them. Germline CDR1 and CDR2: DFQATT and SNEGSKA (reference sequence). The CDR3 consists of 18 residues. The CDR3 nucleotides read TGCAGTGCTAGAGATCAGGGTCTGGAGGGGTTGGCCAAAAACATTCAGTACTTC. Amino acid sequence: CSARDQGLEGLAKNIQYF.

This chain connects TRBV28 to TRBJ2-7, with D tentatively TRBD1 or TRBD2 (5 bases each). The V gene lost 2 bases and the J gene lost 2 bases, with 16 bases spanning the gap. CDR1 MDHEN and CDR2 SYDVKM come from the germline V gene. The CDR3 contains 16 residues. The CDR3 DNA reads TGTGCCAGCAGTTTAGACAGACCGAGGGCCCCCTACGAGCAGTACTTC. Its protein is CASSLDRPRAPYEQYF. Using reference TRBV28 and TRBJ2-7 for the parts outside the CDR3, the full variable domain is DVKVTQSSRYLVKRTGEKVFLECVQDMDHENMFWYRQDPGLGLRLIYFSYDVKMKEKGDIPEGYSVSREKKERFSLILESASTNQTSMYLCASSLDRPRAPYEQYFGPGTRLTVT.

In its sample, this clonotype was seen many times. V gene TRBV15 combines with J gene TRBJ2-2, with 7 bases matching TRBD1. CDR3 length equals 16 residues. Trimming took 2 bases from V and 0 from J; bases not matched to a gene: 3. Germline CDR1 LNHNV, CDR2 YYDKDF (reference sequence). The CDR3 here is CATSRTGTANTGELFF. As DNA, the CDR3 is TGTGCCACCAGCAGAACCGGGACAGCGAACACCGGGGAGCTGTTTTTT.

This chain joins TRBV11-2 and TRBJ1-2, with no clear D. CDR1 and CDR2 from the germline V gene are SGHAT and FQNNGV. The CDR3 covers 16 residues. V was pared by 5 bases and J by 4 bases, with 20 bases between. The DNA for the CDR3 is TGTGCCAGCAGCCCTAACGTCAGGTCCCGATTCTATGGCTACACCTTC. Its translation: CASSPNVRSRFYGYTF. Based on the CDR3 plus reference TRBV11-2 and TRBJ1-2, the full variable domain is EAGVAQSPRYKIIEKRQSVAFWCNPISGHATLYWYQQILGQGPKLLIQFQNNGVVDDSQLPKDRFSAERLKGVDSTLKIQPAKLEDSAVYLCASSPNVRSRFYGYTFGSGTRLTVV.

The chain has TRBV2 and TRBJ1-2, with D possibly being TRBD1 (5 bases). Between the trimmed V and J ends, which lost 10 bases and 2 bases, there was a span of 14 bases. CDR1 and CDR2 from the germline V gene are SNHLY and FYNNEI. The CDR3 length is 13 residues. The CDR3, as DNA: TGTGCCATAGCATTGGACATGAACTATGGCTACACCTTC. Amino acid sequence: CAIALDMNYGYTF.

This clonotype was counted a few times. The V call is TRBV20-1, the J call TRBJ2-7; D is unresolved. CDR1 DFQATT and CDR2 SNEGSKA come from the germline V gene (reference sequence). The ends were cut back, 5 bases at V and 0 bases at J, with 2 bases in the middle. The CDR3 extends over 10 amino acids. CDR3 sequence (DNA): TGCAGTGCTGGCTCCTACGAGCAGTACTTC. It yields the protein CSAGSYEQYF.

This clonotype has at least ten counts. The CDR3 here is CASRSVGRLNTEAFF. CDR3 coding DNA: TGTGCCAGCAGGAGTGTTGGCAGACTGAACACTGAAGCTTTCTTT. This rearrangement joins TRBV6-5 to TRBJ1-1; D remains unclear. V was trimmed by 6 bases and J by 0 bases, leaving 14 bases between them. Germline V CDR1 and CDR2: MNHEY, SVGAGI. CDR3 length: 15 amino acids.

This rearrangement joins TRBV6-1 to TRBJ2-7, with D possibly TRBD1 on 6 matching bases. Germline V gene lookup returns CDR1 MNHNS and CDR2 SASEGT. V shed 8 bases and J shed 3 bases, with 14 bases lying between them. The CDR3 is made up of 13 amino acids. The CDR3 DNA is TGTGCCAGCGCTCCCGCAGGGGTCTACGAGCAGTACTTC. This gives the protein CASAPAGVYEQYF.

This clonotype was counted many times. The chain employs TRBV12-3 or TRBV12-4 and TRBJ1-1; D is unresolved. The CDR3 consists of 13 residues. Trimming stripped 10 bases from V and 6 bases from J, with 18 bases between. CDR3 bases: TGTGCCATCTCGATCGGCTCAACGGCTGAAGCTTTCTTT. Its protein product is CAISIGSTAEAFF.

This sequence joins TRBV7-2 and TRBJ2-7, with 11 bases matching TRBD2. This CDR3 has 15 amino acids. V lost 4 bases, J lost 2 bases, and 4 bases stayed unmatched. Germline CDR1 and CDR2: SGHTA and FQGNSA. DNA for the CDR3: TGTGCCAGCAGCTGGATTAGCGGGAGGGCCTACGAGCAGTACTTC. It codes for CASSWISGRAYEQYF.

This clonotype was recorded a few times. This chain uses TRBV11-2 with TRBJ2-6; D is unresolved. This CDR3 contains 17 residues. Germline V gene sequence: CDR1 SGHAT, CDR2 FQNNGV. V lost 1 base, J lost 1 base, and 11 bases lay in between. The CDR3 sequence is CASSLGRVRSGANVLTF. The CDR3 coding sequence is TGTGCCAGCAGCTTAGGCCGCGTGAGGTCTGGGGCCAACGTCCTGACTTTC.

This sequence joins TRBV6-5 and TRBJ2-7, with D possibly being TRBD1 (6 bases). This CDR3 contains 16 residues. The V gene lost 0 bases and the J gene lost 7 bases, with 19 bases spanning the gap. Germline CDR1 reads MNHEY; CDR2 reads SVGAGI. Written as DNA, the CDR3 is TGTGCCAGCAGTTACTCCGTGGCAGGGGAAGCATGGGAGCAGTACTTC. Its protein is CASSYSVAGEAWEQYF.

The sample holds many counts of this clonotype. This chain joins TRBV7-2 and TRBJ1-1, with D unclear. This CDR3 spans 15 amino acids. V lost 3 bases and J 1 base, leaving 12 bases between the germline ends. Germline assignment: CDR1 SGHTA and CDR2 FQGNSA. The CDR3 reads CASSFRYGANTEAFF. Here the CDR3 DNA reads TGTGCCAGCAGCTTCCGATACGGAGCGAACACTGAAGCTTTCTTT.

In its sample, this clonotype was seen many times. The gene calls are TRBV5-1 and TRBJ2-7, with D possibly TRBD1 on 8 matching bases. Trimming removed 7 bases at V and 7 bases at J, with 24 bases between. CDR1 is SGHRS and CDR2 is YFSETQ in the germline V gene. The CDR3 runs to 15 residues. CDR3 protein: CASGAGGTGLREQYF. As DNA, the CDR3 is TGCGCCAGCGGGGCCGGGGGGACAGGCCTCAGGGAGCAGTACTTC.

This clonotype was recorded many times. The V and J genes are TRBV9 and TRBJ1-6; tentatively, D is TRBD1 (5 bases). CDR1 SGDLS and CDR2 YYNGEE come from the germline V gene. The ends were cut back, 3 bases at V and 13 bases at J, with 20 bases in the middle. The CDR3 has 15 amino acids. CDR3 DNA: TGTGCCAGCAGCGCCTCCGGGACGGTCGGTAATCCCCTCCACTTT. Its translation: CASSASGTVGNPLHF.

This clonotype was observed a few times. The chain uses TRBV6-1 and TRBJ2-7, with D possibly being TRBD2 (6 bases). V dropped 3 bases and J dropped 0 bases, with 21 bases sitting between them. From germline, CDR1 is MNHNS and CDR2 SASEGT. This CDR3 has 18 amino acids. CDR3 sequence: CASSEYYSGGIPSYEQYF. The CDR3 DNA sequence: TGTGCCAGCAGTGAGTATTATTCTGGAGGGATACCCTCCTACGAGCAGTACTTC.